The clone carrying this TCR beta chain was recorded a few times. This specimen belongs to a study of T cells in Graves' hyperthyroidism and ophthalmopathy. This CDR3 region has 15 residues. Germline V gene data show CDR1 as MNHNS and CDR2 as SASEGT. Deletions cut 6 bases from V and 0 bases from J, with 12 bases between. Amplified regions were TCR beta CDR3 sequences from RNA transcripts. First-round RT-PCR with HTBI primers amplified the TCR CDR3 region. TCRdb re-derived calls from the multiplex PCR reads in MiXCR, one entry per CDR3 protein. The sample lists hundreds of thousands of distinct CDR3 sequences; just under 20% were seen once. Ophthalmopathy patients had Clinical Activity Score at least 3, NOSPECS grade at least 4, duration under 3 months. Uncontrolled infection, other autoimmune disease, pregnancy or lactation led to exclusion. Based on clinical symptoms, serum thyroxine and TRAb, thyroid ultrasound and orbital computed tomography, diagnoses were reached. The PBMCs were taken from around 10 ml of fresh peripheral blood.

The sequence was obtained from a man aged 35 to 55 with Graves' ophthalmopathy. The rearrangement uses TRBV6-1 and TRBJ2-1, with D possibly being TRBD2 (5 bases). The specimen was blood. CDR3 DNA: TGTGCCAGCAGACCGCCAGGAGGCTCCTACAATGAGCAGTTCTTC. Its translation: CASRPPGGSYNEQFF.